These 8 T cell receptor beta chains originate from one sample sequenced in a study of CD8+CD57+ T cells in acquired aplastic anemia. The template used for profiling TCR beta VDJ and CDR3 was genomic DNA. TCRdb recomputed calls from the reads with MiXCR, one row per CDR3 protein. The sample has 120,000 or so distinct CDR3 sequences; 55% to 70% are singletons. Patients chosen for sequencing had CD8+CD57+ cells that had expanded, as shown by flow cytometry. The specimen was sorted CD4+, CD8+, or CD8+CD57+ T cells (not recorded which) from PBMCs. These receptors were obtained from a human donor with aplastic anemia.

This clonotype has only one observation. The chain has TRBV15 and TRBJ2-7, with 9 bases aligning to TRBD1. Germline CDR1 LNHNV, CDR2 YYDKDF (reference sequence). CDR3 length equals 16 residues. V lost 5 bases and J lost 5; bases outside the gene matches: 13. The CDR3 is CATSQFSGTGSDEQYF. CDR3 nucleotide sequence: TGTGCCACCAGCCAATTTTCCGGGACAGGGTCCGACGAGCAGTACTTC.

The genes are TRBV11-2 and TRBJ2-1, with TRBD1 identical over 8 bases. Germline V gene sequence: CDR1 SGHAT, CDR2 FQNNGV. CDR3 length: 14 residues. Losses at the gene ends were 5 bases for V and 6 bases for J; bases not matched to a gene: 6. The CDR3 is CASSPVGTGNEQFF. The CDR3 DNA sequence: TGTGCCAGCAGCCCTGTCGGGACAGGCAATGAGCAGTTCTTC.

This chain joins TRBV10-2 and TRBJ1-2; D is possibly TRBD1 (5 bases). From germline, CDR1 is WSHSY and CDR2 SAAADI. The V gene lost 2 bases and the J gene lost 0 bases, with 13 bases spanning the gap. The CDR3 has 16 residues. The CDR3 sequence is CASSEILQEPNYGYTF. CDR3 DNA: TGCGCCAGCAGTGAGATTTTACAGGAACCTAACTATGGCTACACCTTC.

The chain couples TRBV27 to TRBJ2-7; D call uncertain. CDR1 and CDR2 from the germline V gene are MNHEY and SMNVEV (reference sequence). Trimming removed 0 bases at V and 4 bases at J, with 7 bases between. This CDR3 spans 13 amino acids. CDR3 DNA: TGTGCCAGCAGTTTATCAACGATTTACGAGCAGTACTTC. Translating it yields CASSLSTIYEQYF.

Comment on this clonotype: The conserved phenylalanine or tryptophan normally closing the CDR3 is absent here, so this likely arose from a read error. The rearrangement joins TRBV19 to TRBJ2-7; tentative D call: TRBD2 (5 bases). V lost 3 bases to trimming and J lost 0 bases, with 9 bases between them. The CDR3 has 14 amino acids. The germline V gene has CDR1 LNHDA and CDR2 SQIVND (reference sequence). The CDR3 sequence: CASSIGGLSYEQYL. CDR3 coding DNA: TGTGCCAGTAGTATCGGAGGTCTCTCCTACGAGCAGTACCTC.

The table lists this clonotype with a few counts. V is TRBV7-2 and J is TRBJ1-2; D call uncertain. Trimming removed 6 bases at V and 2 bases at J, with 10 bases between. Germline V gene sequence: CDR1 SGHTA, CDR2 FQGNSA. CDR3 length: 13 residues. The CDR3 sequence is CASRTSANYGYTF. The CDR3 bases are TGTGCCAGCAGGACCTCCGCGAACTATGGCTACACCTTC.

This clonotype was picked up many times. For the CDR3, the DNA is TGTGCCAGCAGCCTCGAGGCTAGCGGTGCTTACAATGAGCAGTTCTTC. It yields the protein CASSLEASGAYNEQFF. The chain couples TRBV6-2 or TRBV6-3 to TRBJ2-1; the match to TRBD2 covers 7 bases. The CDR3 is 16 amino acids. V dropped 6 bases and J dropped 4; count of bases not matched to a gene: 12. From germline, CDR1 is MNHEY and CDR2 SVGEGT.

This chain joins TRBV19 and TRBJ2-1; possible D gene TRBD2, 5 bases. V lost 4 bases and J lost 8, with 15 bases in between. Germline V CDR1 and CDR2: LNHDA, SQIVND (reference sequence). This CDR3 has 14 residues. This CDR3 is CASSTGITGDEQFF. For the CDR3, the DNA is TGTGCCAGTAGTACCGGGATCACCGGCGATGAGCAGTTCTTC.